Shown below are 5 T cell receptor beta chains from a single sample sequenced in a study of CD8 T cells in Susac syndrome. Random-hexamer reverse transcription was applied to roughly 0.5 to 1 ug RNA. One entry per CDR3 protein results from TCRdb running MiXCR on the immunoSEQ multiplex PCR reads. The sample consists of about 180,000 distinct CDR3 sequences, 85% to 95% of them appearing once. The sequenced material came from CD8+ T cells from PBMCs. The source is a human donor with multiple sclerosis.

The V call is TRBV29-1, the J call TRBJ2-1; D remains ambiguous. Per the germline V gene, CDR1 is SQVTM and CDR2 is ANQGSEA. V shed 1 base and J shed 3 bases, with 4 bases lying between them. The CDR3 covers 12 residues. The chain's CDR3 is CSVEGDYNEQFF. DNA for the CDR3: TGCAGCGTTGAAGGAGACTACAATGAGCAGTTCTTC.

This rearrangement joins TRBV5-6 to TRBJ2-1; D is unresolved. CDR1 SGHDT and CDR2 YYEEEE come from the germline V gene. The CDR3 consists of 12 residues. V lost 7 bases and J lost 9, with 14 bases in between. CDR3 coding DNA: TGTGCCAGCCGAATCCCCCCTGGTGAGCAGTTCTTC. This codes for CASRIPPGEQFF. Together with reference TRBV5-6 and TRBJ2-1, the CDR3 gives the full variable domain: DAGVTQSPTHLIKTRGQQVTLRCSPKSGHDTVSWYQQALGQGPQFIFQYYEEEERQRGNFPDRFSGHQFPNYSSELNVNALLLGDSALYLCASRIPPGEQFFGPGTRLTVL.

The genes are TRBV24-1 and TRBJ2-2; D possibly corresponds to TRBD1 (5 bases). The CDR3 spans 13 residues. The ends were cut back, 4 bases at V and 5 bases at J, with 7 bases in the middle. Looked up from germline, CDR1 is KGHDR and CDR2 is SFDVKD. The CDR3 reads CATSEQETGELFF. The CDR3 DNA follows: TGTGCCACCAGTGAACAGGAGACCGGGGAGCTGTTTTTT.

CDR3 loop: CSVAGTPLYNEQFF. The CDR3 DNA sequence: TGCAGCGTGGCCGGGACACCGTTATACAATGAGCAGTTCTTC. This chain connects TRBV29-1 to TRBJ2-1, with a tentative D call TRBD1 (6 bases). Trimming removed 6 bases from V and 4 bases from J, with 16 bases in between. The V gene's germline CDR1 is SQVTM and CDR2 ANQGSEA. The CDR3 sequence is 14 residues long.

The chain carries TRBV6-1 and TRBJ2-5; possibly TRBD2 for D (6 bases). The germline CDR1 and CDR2 sequences are MNHNS and SASEGT. The CDR3 is 13 amino acids. V dropped 3 bases and J dropped 11 bases, with 16 bases sitting between them. DNA of the CDR3: TGTGCCAGCAGTGAGGATGGACTATTTAGGCAGTACTTC. It specifies CASSEDGLFRQYF.